The rows below give T cell receptor beta chains drawn from one sample of a study of blood T cell repertoires in COVID-19. Data came from immunoSEQ multiplex PCR; TCRdb stores just in-frame clones and leaves some out. In the table there are about 33,000 clones, about 85% of which are singletons. Sequencing used peripheral blood. These receptors came from a man in his sixties with acute or convalescent COVID-19. CDR3s include the opening cysteine and the closing phenylalanine or tryptophan. Each record gives: J gene, D gene, clone size, V gene, CDR3 DNA, CDR3 protein. The D gene is left open where the match is weak. Clone size is given for some rows only: seen once, a few or many times, or a class if the clone is expanded.

TRBJ2-3 | . | . | TRBV5-6 | TGTGCCAGCAGCTTGGATGCAGGCGGCACAGATACGCAGTATTTT | CASSLDAGGTDTQYF
TRBJ2-2 | TRBD2 | . | TRBV3-1/TRBV3-2 | TGTGCCAGCAGCCAAATGGGGGGGACGAACACCGGGGAGCTGTTTTTT | CASSQMGGTNTGELFF
TRBJ2-5 | TRBD2 | . | TRBV5-1 | TGCGCCAGCAGCTTGGGACTAGCGGGAGGAGAGACCCAGTACTTC | CASSLGLAGGETQYF
TRBJ2-3 | . | . | TRBV5-4 | TGTGCCAGCAGCCAAACTAGCAGCGGCACAGATACGCAGTATTTT | CASSQTSSGTDTQYF
TRBJ1-6 | . | few | TRBV4-1 | TGCGCCAGCAGCTTAGAGGATCGATCACCCCTCCACTTT | CASSLEDRSPLHF
TRBJ1-1 | TRBD1 | few | TRBV7-2 | TGTGCCAGCAGCCTAAGGACAGGGTACACTGAAGCTTTCTTT | CASSLRTGYTEAFF
TRBJ1-2 | TRBD1 | . | TRBV6-5 | TGTGCCAGCACCCCCACTCCGGACAGGGGGTATGGCTACACCTTC | CASTPTPDRGYGYTF
TRBJ1-1 | . | . | TRBV30 | TGTGCCTGGAGTGCCTTTAGGGGGAACACTGAAGCTTTCTTT | CAWSAFRGNTEAFF
TRBJ2-5 | TRBD1 | . | TRBV29-1 | TGCAGCGGTACAGGGGGAGGACAAGAGACCCAGTACTTC | CSGTGGGQETQYF
TRBJ1-1 | TRBD1 | . | TRBV28 | TGTGCCAGCACCGGACAGGGGAGGAACACTGAAGCTTTCTTT | CASTGQGRNTEAFF
TRBJ2-2 | TRBD1 | . | TRBV29-1 | TGCAGCGTTGAATCGACAGGGGTTTCCGGGGAGCTGTTTTTT | CSVESTGVSGELFF
TRBJ1-2 | . | . | TRBV15 | TGTGCCACCAGCGGGGGGATAGGCTGCACCTTC | CATSGGIGCTF
TRBJ2-5 | . | once | TRBV5-1 | TGCGCCAGCAGCTTCCTTCGGACAGAGGGTGTGGGGGAGACCCAGTACTTC | CASSFLRTEGVGETQYF
TRBJ1-6 | TRBD1 | . | TRBV24-1 | TGTGCCACCAGTGAGACAGGGTTAGGATCACCCCTCCACTTT | CATSETGLGSPLHF
TRBJ1-2 | TRBD1 | . | TRBV5-4 | TGTGCCAGCAGCCCAGACAGGGGTCATGGCTACACCTTC | CASSPDRGHGYTF